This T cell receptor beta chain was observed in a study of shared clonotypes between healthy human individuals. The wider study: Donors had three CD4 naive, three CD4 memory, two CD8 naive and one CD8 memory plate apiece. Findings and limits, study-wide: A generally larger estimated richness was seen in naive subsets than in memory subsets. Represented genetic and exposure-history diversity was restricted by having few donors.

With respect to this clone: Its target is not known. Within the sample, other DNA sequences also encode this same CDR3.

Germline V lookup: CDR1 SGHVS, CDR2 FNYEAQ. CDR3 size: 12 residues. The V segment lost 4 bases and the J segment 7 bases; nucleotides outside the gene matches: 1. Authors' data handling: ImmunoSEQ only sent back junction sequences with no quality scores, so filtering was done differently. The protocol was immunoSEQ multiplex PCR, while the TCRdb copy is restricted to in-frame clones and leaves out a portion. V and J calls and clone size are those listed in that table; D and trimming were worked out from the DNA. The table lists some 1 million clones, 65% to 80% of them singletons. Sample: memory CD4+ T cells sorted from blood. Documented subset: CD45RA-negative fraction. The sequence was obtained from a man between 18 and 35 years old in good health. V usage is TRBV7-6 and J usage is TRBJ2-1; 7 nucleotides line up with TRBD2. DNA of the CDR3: TGTGCCAGCAGCTCCGGGGGGAATGAGCAGTTCTTC. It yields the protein CASSSGGNEQFF.